These 3 T cell receptor beta chains were sequenced from one sample in a study of T-cell reconstitution after alpha-beta-depleted transplantation in children. For TCRbeta, the library was prepared with unique molecular identifiers. From the PCR reads, TCRdb called clonotypes with MiXCR, one entry per CDR3 protein. The repertoire consists of about 980,000 distinct CDR3 sequences, with around 30% occurring once and the leading ten covering approximately 30%. Sequenced here: PBMCs, mostly from graft donor cells, sampled 360 days after TCRalphabeta/CD19-depleted stem cell transplant. These receptors all stem from a boy under two years old who had a stem cell transplant for SCID, so the T cells may come from the graft donor.

The CDR3 DNA is TGCGCCAGCAGCTTCGTACTAGCGGGAGCATTAGGCACCGGGGAGCTGTTTTTT. Amino acids: CASSFVLAGALGTGELFF. The chain recombines TRBV5-1 with TRBJ2-2, with 11 bases that match TRBD2. The V and J ends lost 2 bases and 4 bases, in that order; junction bases with no gene match: 10. CDR3 length equals 18 residues. Looked up from germline, CDR1 is SGHRS and CDR2 is YFSETQ.

Only a few counts were recorded for this clonotype. This chain links TRBV6-2 or TRBV6-3 with TRBJ2-1, with 7 bases matching TRBD2. The junction had 10 bases not matched to a gene; V was cut back by 7 bases and J by 4 bases. Germline CDR1 reads MNHEY; CDR2 reads SVGEGT. The CDR3 contains 15 residues. The CDR3 region has the DNA TGTGCCAGCATAAAGCGGGGTTTGCCATACAATGAGCAGTTCTTC. This gives the protein CASIKRGLPYNEQFF.

The rearrangement uses TRBV7-2 and TRBJ1-5; no clear D gene. V was clipped by 5 bases and J by 1 base, with 12 bases between them. The CDR3 extends over 15 amino acids. The V gene's germline CDR1 is SGHTA and CDR2 FQGNSA. CDR3 DNA sequence: TGTGCCAGCAGCGGGGTAATGGGCAGCAATCAGCCCCAGCATTTT. Its translation is CASSGVMGSNQPQHF. Full variable domain (missing parts from reference TRBV7-2 and TRBJ1-5): GAGVSQSPSNKVTEKGKDVELRCDPISGHTALYWYRQSLGQGLEFLIYFQGNSAPDKSGLPSDRFSAERTGGSVSTLTIQRTQQEDSAVYLCASSGVMGSNQPQHFGDGTRLSIL.